Described below is a single TCR beta chain sequence and its context. Its antigen is unidentified. The data were taken from a study of OX40 agonist ivuxolimab in advanced cancers. Study overall: A mean age of about 56 years, range about 20 to 79, was recorded, and approximately 80% were male.

Study results and caveats: Circulating CD4+ and CD8+ T cells showed clonal expansion by week 6 at 0.1 to 3.0 mg/kg.

Germline V lookup: CDR1 SGHRS, CDR2 YFSETQ. V shed 4 bases and J 4 bases; nucleotides not matched to a gene: 8. The CDR3 is made up of 17 amino acids. Repertoires were generated with immunoSEQ multiplex PCR, while TCRdb's copy carries only in-frame clones and drops some. The sample carries about 24,000 clones, around 90% recorded once. This specimen was CD4+ or CD8+ T cells sorted from blood, taken in a trial of the OX40 agonist ivuxolimab. V gene TRBV5-1 combines with J gene TRBJ2-3; 14 nucleotides align to TRBD2. This clonotype was obtained from an adult with an advanced solid tumor such as melanoma, head and neck, liver or kidney cancer. CDR3 bases: TGCGCCAGCAGCCCAGTGGGACTAGCGGGAGCAGCAGATACGCAGTATTTT. It specifies CASSPVGLAGAADTQYF.